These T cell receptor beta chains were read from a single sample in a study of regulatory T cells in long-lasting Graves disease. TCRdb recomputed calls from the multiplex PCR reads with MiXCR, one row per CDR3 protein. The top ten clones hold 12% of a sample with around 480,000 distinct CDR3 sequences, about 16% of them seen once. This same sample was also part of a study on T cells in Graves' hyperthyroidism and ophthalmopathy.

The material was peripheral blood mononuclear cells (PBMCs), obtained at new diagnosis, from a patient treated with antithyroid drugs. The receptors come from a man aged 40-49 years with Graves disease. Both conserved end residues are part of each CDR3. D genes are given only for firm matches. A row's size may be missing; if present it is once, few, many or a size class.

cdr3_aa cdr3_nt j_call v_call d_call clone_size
CASSTRTSISNEQFF TGTGCCAGTAGTACCCGGACTAGCATAAGCAATGAGCAGTTCTTC TRBJ2-1 TRBV19 TRBD2 NA
CASSEGGTGRIHEQYF TGTGCCAGCAGTGAGGGCGGGACAGGGCGTATCCACGAGCAGTACTTC TRBJ2-7 TRBV25-1 TRBD1 few
CARSGPGGKNEQFF TGTGCCCGGAGTGGCCCGGGAGGGAAAAATGAGCAGTTCTTC TRBJ2-1 TRBV30 TRBD2 NA
CASSLWPGGGGYEQYF TGTGCCAGCAGTTTATGGCCGGGTGGGGGCGGCTACGAGCAGTACTTC TRBJ2-7 TRBV28 NA many
CASSLGTVSYNEQFF TGTGCCAGCAGCTTAGGGACAGTCTCCTACAATGAGCAGTTCTTC TRBJ2-1 TRBV7-9 NA many
CASSPGVGFSDGYTF TGTGCCAGCAGCCCAGGGGTGGGGTTTAGCGATGGCTACACCTTC TRBJ1-2 TRBV7-9 NA NA
CASSKNYEQYF TGTGCCAGCAGTAAGAACTACGAGCAGTACTTC TRBJ2-7 TRBV27 NA many
CASSQALSYEQFF TGCGCCAGCAGCCAAGCGTTATCTTATGAGCAGTTCTTC TRBJ2-1 TRBV4-1 NA NA
CAISESGQYNEQFF TGTGCCATCAGTGAGTCCGGGCAGTACAATGAGCAGTTCTTC TRBJ2-1 TRBV10-3 NA NA
CAISESPADTQYF TGTGCCATCAGTGAGTCTCCGGCAGATACGCAGTATTTT TRBJ2-3 TRBV10-3 NA few
CAISEARTQYF TGTGCCATCAGTGAGGCTCGGACCCAGTACTTC TRBJ2-5 TRBV10-3 NA once
CAWNLDFFYNEQFF TGTGCCTGGAACCTGGACTTTTTCTACAATGAGCAGTTCTTC TRBJ2-1 TRBV30 NA many
CSALARTQTQYF TGCAGTGCCCTGGCCAGAACGCAGACCCAGTACTTC TRBJ2-5 TRBV20-1 NA many
CASSFGGGYTF TGCGCCAGCAGCTTCGGGGGTGGCTACACCTTC TRBJ1-2 TRBV5-1 NA NA
CASSSRDSLYETQYF TGCGCCAGCAGCAGTCGGGACAGCCTCTACGAGACCCAGTACTTC TRBJ2-5 TRBV5-1 TRBD1 many
CATSSSSEANVLTF TGTGCCACCTCCAGCAGTTCTGAGGCCAACGTCCTGACTTTC TRBJ2-6 TRBV24-1 NA NA
CASSYKGTGRSTDTQYF TGTGCCAGCAGTTACAAGGGGACAGGGAGAAGCACAGATACGCAGTATTTT TRBJ2-3 TRBV6-5 TRBD1 once
CAWRTSSAQYF TGTGCCTGGAGGACGTCATCGGCCCAGTACTTC TRBJ2-5 TRBV30 NA many
CASSPTSGRANEQYF TGTGCCAGCAGCCCCACTAGCGGGAGGGCCAACGAGCAGTACTTC TRBJ2-7 TRBV14 TRBD2 many
CASSDSGSFGDEQFF TGTGCCAGCAGTGACAGCGGGAGTTTTGGTGATGAGCAGTTCTTC TRBJ2-1 TRBV2 TRBD2 many
CASRASLNQPQHF TGTGCCTCGAGGGCCAGCCTCAATCAGCCCCAGCATTTT TRBJ1-5 TRBV19 NA NA
CASSKHSTGTHGYTF TGTGCCAGCAGTAAGCACTCGACAGGGACCCACGGCTACACCTTC TRBJ1-2 TRBV6-1 TRBD1 NA
CATLAGSTYEQYF TGTGCCACGTTAGCGGGGTCTACCTACGAGCAGTACTTC TRBJ2-7 TRBV10-3 TRBD2 NA
CASTFDQALNTEAFF TGCGCCAGCACCTTCGACCAGGCTCTGAACACTGAAGCTTTCTTT TRBJ1-1 TRBV5-1 NA many
CASSQGASGSSAYEQYF TGTGCCAGCAGCCAAGGTGCAAGCGGGAGTAGCGCCTACGAGCAGTACTTC TRBJ2-7 TRBV3-1 TRBD2 many
CASSFTQGRLYEQYF TGCGCCAGCAGCTTTACCCAGGGCCGCCTCTACGAGCAGTACTTC TRBJ2-7 TRBV5-1 NA many
CSATGLYEQYF TGCAGTGCGACAGGGCTCTACGAGCAGTACTTC TRBJ2-7 TRBV20-1 TRBD1 many
CASSPDNPYEQYF TGCGCCAGCAGCCCGGACAACCCCTACGAGCAGTACTTC TRBJ2-7 TRBV5-1 NA NA
CAGSVGGETQYF TGTGCCGGCAGTGTGGGCGGAGAGACCCAGTACTTC TRBJ2-5 TRBV2 NA NA
CASSFSRGMRGYTF TGTGCCAGCAGCTTTTCCAGGGGGATGAGAGGCTACACCTTC TRBJ1-2 TRBV11-2 TRBD1 many
CAWLRPDTQYF TGTGCCTGGCTACGCCCAGATACGCAGTATTTT TRBJ2-3 TRBV30 NA many
CASSQRRGLGELFF TGTGCCAGCAGTCAGCGCAGGGGGCTGGGGGAGCTGTTTTTT TRBJ2-2 TRBV28 TRBD1 many
CASRSYRYNSPLHF TGTGCCAGCAGGAGCTATAGGTATAATTCACCCCTCCACTTT TRBJ1-6 TRBV13 NA few
CASSQQGIGPNQPQHF TGTGCCAGCAGCCAACAGGGGATAGGCCCAAATCAGCCCCAGCATTTT TRBJ1-5 TRBV5-8 TRBD1 NA
CASSLLGELAKNIQYF TGTGCCAGCAGTTTATTGGGGGAACTAGCCAAAAACATTCAGTACTTC TRBJ2-4 TRBV28 NA few
CASSRNPGTSLSTDTQYF TGCGCCAGCAGCCGCAACCCCGGGACATCCCTTAGCACAGATACGCAGTATTTT TRBJ2-3 TRBV5-1 NA NA
CATSATGRNTEAFF TGTGCCACCAGTGCTACCGGGCGCAACACTGAAGCTTTCTTT TRBJ1-1 TRBV24-1 NA many
CATSGHYEQYF TGTGCCACCAGCGGGCACTACGAGCAGTACTTC TRBJ2-7 TRBV15 NA many
CAWSVRPSGLINQPQHF TGTGCCTGGAGTGTACGCCCGTCGGGACTGATCAATCAGCCCCAGCATTTT TRBJ1-5 TRBV30 NA many
CASSQAGGNEQFF TGTGCCAGCAGCCAAGCAGGGGGCAATGAGCAGTTCTTC TRBJ2-1 TRBV3-1 TRBD1 many
CASSLREGPNYGYTF TGTGCCAGCAGTTTGCGTGAAGGACCTAACTATGGCTACACCTTC TRBJ1-2 TRBV6-2/TRBV6-3 NA many
CASSLDRVTGELFF TGTGCCAGCAGTTTAGACAGGGTCACCGGGGAGCTGTTTTTT TRBJ2-2 TRBV28 TRBD1 few
CAPNDGVGTEAFF TGTGCCCCTAATGACGGGGTGGGCACTGAAGCTTTCTTT TRBJ1-1 TRBV6-4 NA NA
CSARGGRYNEQFF TGCAGTGCTAGGGGAGGGCGGTACAATGAGCAGTTCTTC TRBJ2-1 TRBV20-1 TRBD2 many